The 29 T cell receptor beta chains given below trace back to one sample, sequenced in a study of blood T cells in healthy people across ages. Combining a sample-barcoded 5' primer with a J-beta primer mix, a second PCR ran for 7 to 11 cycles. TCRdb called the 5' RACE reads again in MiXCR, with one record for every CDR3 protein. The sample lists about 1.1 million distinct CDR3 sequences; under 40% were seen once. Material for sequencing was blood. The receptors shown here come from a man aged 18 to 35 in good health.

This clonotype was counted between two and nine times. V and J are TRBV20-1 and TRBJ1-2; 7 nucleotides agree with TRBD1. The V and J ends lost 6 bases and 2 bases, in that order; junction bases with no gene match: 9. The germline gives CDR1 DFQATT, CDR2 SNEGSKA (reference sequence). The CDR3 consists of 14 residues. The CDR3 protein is CSAQGGGKNYGYTF. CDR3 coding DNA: TGCAGTGCCCAGGGAGGGGGCAAGAACTATGGCTACACCTTC.

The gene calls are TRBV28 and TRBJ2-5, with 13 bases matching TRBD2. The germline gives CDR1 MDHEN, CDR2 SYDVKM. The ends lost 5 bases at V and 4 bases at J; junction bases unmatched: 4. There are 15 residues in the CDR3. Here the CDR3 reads CASSPRTSGGETQYF. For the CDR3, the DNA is TGTGCCAGCAGTCCGCGGACTAGCGGGGGAGAGACCCAGTACTTC.

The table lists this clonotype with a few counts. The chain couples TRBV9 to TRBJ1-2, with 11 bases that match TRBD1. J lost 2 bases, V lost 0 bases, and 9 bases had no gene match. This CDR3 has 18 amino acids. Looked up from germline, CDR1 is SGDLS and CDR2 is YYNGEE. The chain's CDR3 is CASSVDSRGTGGNYGYTF. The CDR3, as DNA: TGTGCCAGCAGCGTAGACTCTCGGGGGACAGGGGGAAACTATGGCTACACCTTC.

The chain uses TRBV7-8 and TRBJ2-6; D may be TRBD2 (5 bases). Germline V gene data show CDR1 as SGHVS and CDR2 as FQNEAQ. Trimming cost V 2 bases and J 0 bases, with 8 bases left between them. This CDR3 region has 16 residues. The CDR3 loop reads CASSLIGSSGANVLTF. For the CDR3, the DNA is TGTGCCAGCAGCTTAATTGGGAGCTCTGGGGCCAACGTCCTGACTTTC.

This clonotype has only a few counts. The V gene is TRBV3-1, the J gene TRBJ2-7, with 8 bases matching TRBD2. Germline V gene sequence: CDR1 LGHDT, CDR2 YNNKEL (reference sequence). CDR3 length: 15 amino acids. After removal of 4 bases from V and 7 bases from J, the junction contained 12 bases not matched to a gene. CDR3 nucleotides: TGTGCCAGCAGCCCCCCGGGACTAGTTGGCGATGAGCAGTACTTC. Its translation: CASSPPGLVGDEQYF.

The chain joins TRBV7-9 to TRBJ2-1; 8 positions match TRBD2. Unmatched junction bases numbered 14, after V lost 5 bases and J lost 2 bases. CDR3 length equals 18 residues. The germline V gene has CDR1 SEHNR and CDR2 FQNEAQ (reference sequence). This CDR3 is CASSLRFKRGRTYNEQFF. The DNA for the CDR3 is TGTGCCAGCAGCCTGAGGTTTAAGCGGGGGAGAACCTACAATGAGCAGTTCTTC.

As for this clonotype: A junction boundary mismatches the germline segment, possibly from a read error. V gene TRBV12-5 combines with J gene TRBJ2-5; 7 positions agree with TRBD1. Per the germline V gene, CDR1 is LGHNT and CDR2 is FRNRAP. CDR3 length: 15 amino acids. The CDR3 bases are TGTGCTAGTGCCAAGCCCAGGGGGTTCGGAGAGGCCCAGTACTTC. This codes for CASAKPRGFGEAQYF.

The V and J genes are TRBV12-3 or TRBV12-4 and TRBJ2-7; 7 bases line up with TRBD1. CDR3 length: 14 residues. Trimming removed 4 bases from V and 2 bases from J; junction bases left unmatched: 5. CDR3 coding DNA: TGTGCCAGCAGTTCAGGACAGGCTCCCTACGAGCAGTACTTC. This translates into CASSSGQAPYEQYF.

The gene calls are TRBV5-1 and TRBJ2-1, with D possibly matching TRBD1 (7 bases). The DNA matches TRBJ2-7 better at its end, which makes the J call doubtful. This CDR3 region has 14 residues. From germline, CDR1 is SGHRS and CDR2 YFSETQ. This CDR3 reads CASKRQGPSDEQYF. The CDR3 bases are TGCGCCAGCAAAAGACAGGGTCCTAGCGACGAGCAGTACTTC.

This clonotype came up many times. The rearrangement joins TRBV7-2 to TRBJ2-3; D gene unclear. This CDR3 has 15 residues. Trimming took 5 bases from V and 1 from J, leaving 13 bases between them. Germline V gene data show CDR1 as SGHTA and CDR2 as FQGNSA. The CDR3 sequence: CASSHGYLGTDTQYF. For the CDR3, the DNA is TGTGCCAGCAGCCACGGATACCTTGGCACAGATACGCAGTATTTT. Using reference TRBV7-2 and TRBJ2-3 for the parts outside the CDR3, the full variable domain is GAGVSQSPSNKVTEKGKDVELRCDPISGHTALYWYRQSLGQGLEFLIYFQGNSAPDKSGLPSDRFSAERTGGSVSTLTIQRTQQEDSAVYLCASSHGYLGTDTQYFGPGTRLTVL.

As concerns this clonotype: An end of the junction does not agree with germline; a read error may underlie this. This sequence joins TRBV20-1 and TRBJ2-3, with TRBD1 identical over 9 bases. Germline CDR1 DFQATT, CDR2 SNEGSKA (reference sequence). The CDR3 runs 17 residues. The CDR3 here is CSARAHGTGMVADTQYF. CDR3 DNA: TGCAGTGCTAGAGCCCACGGGACAGGGATGGTCGCAGATACACAGTATTTT.

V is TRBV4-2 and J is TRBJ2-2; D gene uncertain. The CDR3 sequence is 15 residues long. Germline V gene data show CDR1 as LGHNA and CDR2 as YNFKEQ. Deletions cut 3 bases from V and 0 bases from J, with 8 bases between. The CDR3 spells CASSHDRANTGELFF. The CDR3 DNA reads TGTGCCAGCAGCCACGATCGGGCGAACACCGGGGAGCTGTTTTTT.

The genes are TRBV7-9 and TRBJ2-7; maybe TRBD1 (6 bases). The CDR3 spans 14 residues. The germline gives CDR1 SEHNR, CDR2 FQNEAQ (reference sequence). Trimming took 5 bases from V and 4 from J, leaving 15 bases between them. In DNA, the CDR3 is TGTGCCAGCAGCCTGGAGGACAGAAGATACGAGCAGTACTTC. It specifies CASSLEDRRYEQYF. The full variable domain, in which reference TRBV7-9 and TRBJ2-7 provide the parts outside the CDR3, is DTGVSQNPRHKITKRGQNVTFRCDPISEHNRLYWYRQTLGQGPEFLTYFQNEAQLEKSRLLSDRFSAERPKGSFSTLEIQRTEQGDSAMYLCASSLEDRRYEQYFGPGTRLTVT.

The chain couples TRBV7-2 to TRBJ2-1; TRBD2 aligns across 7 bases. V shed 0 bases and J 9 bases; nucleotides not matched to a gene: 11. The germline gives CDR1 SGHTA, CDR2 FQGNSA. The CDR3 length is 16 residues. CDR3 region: CASSLAGLPGVGEQFF. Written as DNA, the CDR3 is TGTGCCAGCAGCTTAGCGGGACTACCCGGGGTCGGTGAGCAGTTCTTC. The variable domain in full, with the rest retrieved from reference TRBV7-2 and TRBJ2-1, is GAGVSQSPSNKVTEKGKDVELRCDPISGHTALYWYRQSLGQGLEFLIYFQGNSAPDKSGLPSDRFSAERTGGSVSTLTIQRTQQEDSAVYLCASSLAGLPGVGEQFFGPGTRLTVL.

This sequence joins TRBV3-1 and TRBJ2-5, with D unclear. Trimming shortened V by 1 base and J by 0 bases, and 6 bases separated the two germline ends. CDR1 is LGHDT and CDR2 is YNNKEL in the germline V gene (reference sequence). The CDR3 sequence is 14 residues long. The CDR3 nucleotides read TGTGCCAGCAGCCAAGCCTATTACCAAGAGACCCAGTACTTC. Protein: CASSQAYYQETQYF.

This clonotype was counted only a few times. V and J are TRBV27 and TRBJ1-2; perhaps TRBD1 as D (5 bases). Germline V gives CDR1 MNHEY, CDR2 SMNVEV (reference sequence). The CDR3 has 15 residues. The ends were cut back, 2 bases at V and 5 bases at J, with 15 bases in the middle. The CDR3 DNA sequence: TGTGCCAGCAGTTTAAGGTTGGGGGGGGGTTATGGCTACACCTTC. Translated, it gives CASSLRLGGGYGYTF.

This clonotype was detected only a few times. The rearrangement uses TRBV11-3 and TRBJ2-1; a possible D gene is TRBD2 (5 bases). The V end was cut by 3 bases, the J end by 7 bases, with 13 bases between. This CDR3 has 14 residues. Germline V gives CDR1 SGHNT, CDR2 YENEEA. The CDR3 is CASSFSGLQNEQFF. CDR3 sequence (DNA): TGTGCCAGCAGCTTTTCGGGATTACAGAATGAGCAGTTCTTC. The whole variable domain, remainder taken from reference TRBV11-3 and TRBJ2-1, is EAGVVQSPRYKIIEKKQPVAFWCNPISGHNTLYWYLQNLGQGPELLIRYENEEAVDDSQLPKDRFSAERLKGVDSTLKIQPAELGDSAVYLCASSFSGLQNEQFFGPGTRLTVL.

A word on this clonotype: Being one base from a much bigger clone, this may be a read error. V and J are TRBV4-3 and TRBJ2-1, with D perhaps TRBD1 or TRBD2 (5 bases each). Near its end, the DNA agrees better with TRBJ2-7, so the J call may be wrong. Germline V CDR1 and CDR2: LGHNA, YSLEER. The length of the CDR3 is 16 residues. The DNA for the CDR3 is TGCGCCAGCAGCCAAGTGGGAGACAGCTCCTACAATGAGCAGTACTTC. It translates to CASSQVGDSSYNEQYF.

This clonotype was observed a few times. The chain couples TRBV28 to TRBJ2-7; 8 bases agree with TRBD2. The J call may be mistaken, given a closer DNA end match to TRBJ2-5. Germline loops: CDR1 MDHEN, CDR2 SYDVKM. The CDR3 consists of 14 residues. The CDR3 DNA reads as TGTGCCAGCTCTGAAGTGGTAGCGGGGGAGACCCAGTACTTC. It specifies CASSEVVAGETQYF.

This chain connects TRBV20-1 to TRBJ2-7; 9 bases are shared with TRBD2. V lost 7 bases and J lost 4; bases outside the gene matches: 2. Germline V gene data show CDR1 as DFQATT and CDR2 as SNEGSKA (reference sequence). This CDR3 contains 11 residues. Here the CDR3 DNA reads TGCAGTGGTAGCGGGGGTTACGAGCAGTACTTC. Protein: CSGSGGYEQYF.

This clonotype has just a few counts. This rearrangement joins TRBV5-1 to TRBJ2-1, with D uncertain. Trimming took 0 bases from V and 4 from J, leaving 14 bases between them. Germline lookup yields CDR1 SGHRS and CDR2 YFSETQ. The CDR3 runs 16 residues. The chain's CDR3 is CASSLVAAQSYNEQFF. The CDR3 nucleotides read TGCGCCAGCAGCTTGGTGGCGGCACAATCTTACAATGAGCAGTTCTTC. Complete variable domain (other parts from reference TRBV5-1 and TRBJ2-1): KAGVTQTPRYLIKTRGQQVTLSCSPISGHRSVSWYQQTPGQGLQFLFEYFSETQRNKGNFPGRFSGRQFSNSRSEMNVSTLELGDSALYLCASSLVAAQSYNEQFFGPGTRLTVL.

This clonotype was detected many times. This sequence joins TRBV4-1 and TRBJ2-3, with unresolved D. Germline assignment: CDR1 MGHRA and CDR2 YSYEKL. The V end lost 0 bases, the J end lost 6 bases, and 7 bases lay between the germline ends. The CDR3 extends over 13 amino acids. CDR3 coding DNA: TGCGCCAGCAGCCAAGAAAACTGGGATACGCAGTATTTT. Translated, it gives CASSQENWDTQYF.

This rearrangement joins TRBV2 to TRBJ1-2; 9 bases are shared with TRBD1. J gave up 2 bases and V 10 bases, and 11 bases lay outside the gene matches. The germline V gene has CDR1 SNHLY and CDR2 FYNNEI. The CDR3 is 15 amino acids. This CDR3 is CATPEPTGGNYGYTF. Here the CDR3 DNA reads TGTGCCACCCCTGAGCCGACAGGGGGAAACTATGGCTACACCTTC. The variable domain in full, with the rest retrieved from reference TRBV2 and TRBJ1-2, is EPEVTQTPSHQVTQMGQEVILRCVPISNHLYFYWYRQILGQKVEFLVSFYNNEISEKSEIFDDQFSVERPDGSNFTLKIRSTKLEDSAMYFCATPEPTGGNYGYTFGSGTRLTVV.

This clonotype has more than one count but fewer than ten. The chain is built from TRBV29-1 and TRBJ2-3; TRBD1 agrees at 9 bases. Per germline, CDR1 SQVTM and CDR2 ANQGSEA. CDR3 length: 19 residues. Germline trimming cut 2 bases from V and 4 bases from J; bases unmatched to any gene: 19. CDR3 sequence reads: CSVEWGTGKIDFGPDTQYF. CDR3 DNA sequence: TGCAGCGTTGAATGGGGGACAGGGAAGATCGATTTCGGTCCAGATACGCAGTATTTT.

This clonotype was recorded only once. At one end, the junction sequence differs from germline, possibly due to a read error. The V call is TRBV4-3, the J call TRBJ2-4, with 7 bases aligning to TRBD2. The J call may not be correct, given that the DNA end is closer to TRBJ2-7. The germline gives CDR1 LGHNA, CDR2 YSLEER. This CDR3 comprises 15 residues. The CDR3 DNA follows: TGCGCCGGCAGCCAGGAAAGCGGGGATACCTACGAGCAGTACTTC. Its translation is CAGSQESGDTYEQYF.

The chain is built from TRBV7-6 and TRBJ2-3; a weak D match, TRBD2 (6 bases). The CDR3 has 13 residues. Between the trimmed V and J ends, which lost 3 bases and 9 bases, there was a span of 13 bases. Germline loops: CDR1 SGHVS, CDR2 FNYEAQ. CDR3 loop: CASSLGGEGTQYF. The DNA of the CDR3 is TGTGCCAGCAGCTTGGGGGGTGAAGGAACGCAGTATTTT.

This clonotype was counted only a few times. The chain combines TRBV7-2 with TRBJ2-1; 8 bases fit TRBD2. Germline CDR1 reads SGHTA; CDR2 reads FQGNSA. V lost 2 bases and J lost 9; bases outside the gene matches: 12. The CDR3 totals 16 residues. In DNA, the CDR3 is TGTGCCAGCAGCTTAAGATCCGGGGGGGCCCGCAGTGAGCAGTTCTTC. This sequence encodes CASSLRSGGARSEQFF.

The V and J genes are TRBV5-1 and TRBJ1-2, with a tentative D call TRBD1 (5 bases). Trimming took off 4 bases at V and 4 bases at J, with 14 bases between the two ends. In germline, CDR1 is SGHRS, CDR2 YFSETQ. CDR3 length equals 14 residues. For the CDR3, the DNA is TGCGCCAGCAGCGTGAACAGGTACTCCTATGGCTACACCTTC. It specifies CASSVNRYSYGYTF.

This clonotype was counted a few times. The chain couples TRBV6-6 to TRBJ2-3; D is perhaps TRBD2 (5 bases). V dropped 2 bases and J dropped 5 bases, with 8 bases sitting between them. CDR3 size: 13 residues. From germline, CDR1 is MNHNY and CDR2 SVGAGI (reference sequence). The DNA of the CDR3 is TGTGCCAGCAGTTACGGCGGGTTAGATACGCAGTATTTT. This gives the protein CASSYGGLDTQYF.